This TCR beta chain was obtained from a study of blood T cell repertoires in COVID-19. Seattle's cohort entered during active infection and was followed longitudinally. Germline lookup yields CDR1 LGHDT and CDR2 YNNKEL (reference sequence). The V end was cut by 4 bases, the J end by 0 bases, with 6 bases between. The CDR3 covers 14 residues. The repertoire was sequenced with immunoSEQ multiplex PCR; TCRdb's copy has only in-frame clones and lacks some. The sample contains about 180,000 clones, 85% of which appear only once. The sequenced sample was peripheral blood. J is TRBJ2-2 and V is TRBV3-1 (or the pseudogene TRBV3-2); no firm D call. The clonotype originates from a person between 65 and 79 years old with COVID-19, enrolled during active disease. In DNA, the CDR3 is TGTGCCAGCAGCCTAGCAGCGAACACCGGGGAGCTGTTTTTT. It yields the protein CASSLAANTGELFF.